The 12 T cell receptor beta chains in this list originate from one sample, sequenced in a study of blood T cell repertoires in COVID-19. Libraries were prepared by immunoSEQ multiplex PCR; TCRdb keeps only in-frame clonotypes and omits some of them. The sample contains fewer than 200,000 clones, about 78% of which appear only once. Sequencing was performed on peripheral blood. The receptors were sampled from a woman aged 50 to 60 with active or convalescent COVID-19.

The J gene is TRBJ2-5, the V gene TRBV19; maybe TRBD2 (6 bases). The CDR3 runs 13 residues. CDR1 is LNHDA, CDR2 SQIVND, per germline (reference sequence). V was pared by 6 bases and J by 5 bases, with 13 bases between. This CDR3 reads CASRSSGVETQYF. CDR3 in DNA: TGTGCCAGTAGGTCGTCGGGGGTCGAGACCCAGTACTTC.

The chain combines TRBV27 with TRBJ2-5; 8 bases are a match to TRBD1. Trimming cost V 4 bases and J 0 bases; bases outside gene matches: 7. From germline, CDR1 is MNHEY and CDR2 SMNVEV (reference sequence). The CDR3 has 16 residues. This chain's CDR3 is CASSSLQGDNQETQYF. As DNA, the CDR3 is TGTGCCAGCAGTTCATTACAGGGGGACAACCAAGAGACCCAGTACTTC.

Only one count was recorded for this clone. V usage is TRBV30 and J usage is TRBJ1-5; the match to TRBD1 covers 7 bases. V dropped 5 bases and J dropped 7; count of bases not matched to a gene: 14. This CDR3 is built from 15 residues. CDR1 is GTSNPN and CDR2 is SVGIG in the germline V gene (reference sequence). The DNA of the CDR3 is TGTGCCTGGGCAGGGGCTAACAGGGGAAGGCAGCCCCAGCATTTT. Translated, it gives CAWAGANRGRQPQHF.

The chain has TRBV7-2 and TRBJ2-5, with D unclear. CDR1 is SGHTA and CDR2 is FQGNSA in the germline V gene. V lost 6 bases to trimming and J lost 1 base, with 15 bases between them. There are 15 residues in the CDR3. The CDR3 spells CASSRSGRFQETQYF. DNA of the CDR3: TGTGCCAGCAGTCGATCTGGTCGGTTCCAAGAGACCCAGTACTTC.

The genes are TRBV7-3 and TRBJ1-6, with a tentative D call TRBD1 (5 bases). V shed 1 base and J shed 6 bases, with 19 bases lying between them. From germline, CDR1 is SGHTA and CDR2 FQGTGA. The CDR3 is made up of 18 amino acids. The CDR3 DNA reads as TGTGCCAGCAGCTTAATCCACACGCCGGGACTAGGTAATTCACCCCTCCACTTT. Translation: CASSLIHTPGLGNSPLHF.

This clone was counted only a few times. The genes are TRBV19 and TRBJ2-5, with D possibly being TRBD2 (6 bases). The CDR3 spans 14 residues. The germline V and J ends were trimmed by 3 bases and 5 bases, with 13 bases remaining between them. Per the germline V gene, CDR1 is LNHDA and CDR2 is SQIVND (reference sequence). The CDR3 protein is CASSIRGWEETQYF. The CDR3 nucleotides read TGTGCCAGTAGTATCCGGGGGTGGGAGGAGACCCAGTACTTC.

The chain uses TRBV27 and TRBJ1-1; 7 positions match TRBD1. The CDR3 has 14 residues. V lost 6 bases and J lost 5; bases outside the gene matches: 9. The germline gives CDR1 MNHEY, CDR2 SMNVEV (reference sequence). CDR3 bases: TGTGCCAGCAGGATAGGGGGCAGGAGAACTGAAGCTTTCTTT. Its translation: CASRIGGRRTEAFF.

This chain links TRBV4-3 with TRBJ1-1; 9 nucleotides match TRBD1. This CDR3 is built from 18 residues. CDR1 LGHNA and CDR2 YSLEER come from the germline V gene. The junction had 16 bases not matched to a gene; V was cut back by 3 bases and J by 5 bases. The DNA of the CDR3 is TGCGCCAGCAGCCAGGACTCACTAGGCGGGACAGGGAAGACTGAAGCTTTCTTT. Translation gives CASSQDSLGGTGKTEAFF.

The V gene is TRBV19, the J gene TRBJ2-3; 8 bases are shared with TRBD1. From germline, CDR1 is LNHDA and CDR2 SQIVND (reference sequence). The CDR3 is 15 amino acids. The J segment lost 0 bases and the V segment lost 4 bases, leaving 3 bases of the junction unmatched. CDR3: CASSTGTGSTDTQYF. Here the CDR3 DNA reads TGTGCCAGTAGTACCGGGACAGGTAGCACAGATACGCAGTATTTT.

The chain is built from TRBV11-2 and TRBJ2-7; 7 nucleotides agree with TRBD1. The V and J ends lost 5 bases and 4 bases, in that order; junction bases with no gene match: 5. CDR1 is SGHAT, CDR2 FQNNGV, per germline. There are 13 residues in the CDR3. CDR3 in DNA: TGTGCCAGCAGCCGGGGACAGAAATACGAGCAGTACTTC. This sequence encodes CASSRGQKYEQYF.

The chain links TRBV11-2 to TRBJ2-7, with 8 bases aligning to TRBD1. The CDR3 consists of 15 residues. CDR1 and CDR2 from the germline V gene are SGHAT and FQNNGV. The trim removed 5 bases at V and 6 bases at J, leaving 12 bases unmatched. The CDR3 reads CASSPIQGEHFEQYF. The CDR3 nucleotides are TGTGCCAGCAGCCCTATACAGGGGGAGCACTTCGAGCAGTACTTC.

This sequence joins TRBV7-2 and TRBJ2-1, with D tentatively TRBD1 (7 bases). Germline V gene sequence: CDR1 SGHTA, CDR2 FQGNSA. This CDR3 has 17 residues. The ends were cut back, 4 bases at V and 6 bases at J, with 22 bases in the middle. DNA for the CDR3: TGTGCCAGCAGCTCCCCGAGGGGGCCCCGGGGGATCAATGAGCAGTTCTTC. Translation gives CASSSPRGPRGINEQFF. Full variable domain (remainder filled in from reference TRBV7-2 and TRBJ2-1): GAGVSQSPSNKVTEKGKDVELRCDPISGHTALYWYRQSLGQGLEFLIYFQGNSAPDKSGLPSDRFSAERTGGSVSTLTIQRTQQEDSAVYLCASSSPRGPRGINEQFFGPGTRLTVL.